This T cell receptor beta chain was sequenced in a study of cytomegalovirus exposure and HLA in healthy donors. Study-wide results and limits: Among TCR beta chains, those listed as cytomegalovirus-associated numbered about 150.

Trimming pared 1 base from V and 7 bases from J, leaving 7 bases between. In germline, CDR1 is LGHNT, CDR2 FRNRAP. The CDR3 spans 12 residues. Vbeta (60) and Jbeta (13) primers were used in the PCR. Clones were read by immunoSEQ multiplex PCR, and TCRdb kept only the in-frame ones, dropping some. The profile shows about 130,000 clones, about 79% of them singletons. Details on this clone: Its antigen remains unidentified.

Sequenced sample: PBMCs. This receptor was taken from a woman aged 18-29 years in good health and CMV-seropositive. The chain carries TRBV12-5 and TRBJ1-2; D gene ambiguous. CDR3 nucleotide sequence: TGTGCTAGTGGTTTGGCCTCCGGTGGCTACACCTTC. Amino acids: CASGLASGGYTF.